This TCR beta chain came from a study of T cell responses to AZD1222 COVID-19 vaccine. Clones were sequenced by immunoSEQ multiplex PCR, and TCRdb holds only the in-frame ones, with some missing. This sample has about 130,000 clones, with around 90% found just once. Whole-study results and caveats: Most donors were white British and more were female, and clonal diversity was possibly underestimated.

Regarding this clone: Its antigen is not identified.

V was shortened by 4 bases and J by 9 bases, with 10 bases between the two germline ends. The V gene's germline CDR1 is MNHEY and CDR2 SVGAGI. This CDR3 is built from 13 residues. The chain links TRBV6-5 to TRBJ1-6; possibly TRBD1 for D (6 bases). This TCR was sampled from an adult in good health. Sample: peripheral blood, taken on day 0 of AZD1222 vaccination. DNA of the CDR3: TGTGCCAGCAGTTTGGACAGAAGTTCACCCCTCCACTTT. This gives the protein CASSLDRSSPLHF.